Presented here are 16 T cell receptor beta chains from one specimen sequenced in a study of T cells in Graves' hyperthyroidism and ophthalmopathy. RNA transcripts were the template for amplifying TCR beta CDR3 regions. Carried out on the TCR CDR3, a first-round RT-PCR used the HTBI primer set. TCRdb ran MiXCR on the multiplex PCR reads and lists one entry per CDR3 protein. The top ten clones hold about a quarter of a sample with over 90,000 distinct CDR3 sequences, 45% to 50% of them seen once. Sequencing was done on a sample of blood. The receptor source for this set is a man aged 40-49 years with Graves' hyperthyroidism.

The chain uses TRBV5-4 and TRBJ2-5, with 8 bases lining up with TRBD2. Germline trimming cut 3 bases from V and 4 bases from J; bases unmatched to any gene: 5. The CDR3 contains 14 residues. Germline V gives CDR1 SGHNT, CDR2 YYREEE (reference sequence). CDR3 coding DNA: TGTGCCAGCAGCTCCGGGGGGGCGGGAGAGACCCAGTACTTC. It yields the protein CASSSGGAGETQYF.

The rearrangement joins TRBV29-1 to TRBJ2-1; TRBD1 might be the D (6 bases). Trimming took off 3 bases at V and 7 bases at J, with 10 bases between the two ends. The CDR3 has 12 amino acids. CDR1 is SQVTM and CDR2 is ANQGSEA in the germline V gene. CDR3 loop: CSVDQGLNEQFF. For the CDR3, the DNA is TGCAGCGTTGATCAGGGGCTAAATGAGCAGTTCTTC.

In this sample, this clonotype turned up a few times. V is TRBV6-1 and J is TRBJ2-5; 8 bases line up with TRBD2. This CDR3 has 15 amino acids. CDR1 and CDR2 (germline): MNHNS, SASEGT. V trimming: 6 bases; J trimming: 5 bases; junction bases outside the gene matches: 11. The CDR3 coding sequence is TGTGCCAGCAGCAGAGGCGGGGGGCCTGAGGAGACCCAGTACTTC. It encodes CASSRGGGPEETQYF.

The chain has TRBV2 and TRBJ1-5; D is undetermined. Trimming stripped 6 bases from V and 9 bases from J, with 9 bases between. The length of the CDR3 is 11 residues. From germline, CDR1 is SNHLY and CDR2 FYNNEI. CDR3 sequence: CASRESGPQHF. CDR3 DNA sequence: TGTGCCAGCAGGGAGAGTGGGCCCCAGCATTTT.

Regarding this clonotype: One base away lies a much larger clone, so this may be a sequencing read error. The J gene is TRBJ1-2, the V gene TRBV11-2; no firm D call. V shed 1 base and J shed 8 bases, with 17 bases lying between them. Germline V gene sequence: CDR1 SGHAT, CDR2 FQNNGV. CDR3 length: 15 amino acids. This chain's CDR3 is CASSLGAGAAWGYTF. The CDR3 DNA reads TGTGCCAGCAGCTTAGGCGCCGGAGCCGCTTGGGGCTACACCTTC.

This clonotype has ten or more counts. The CDR3 loop is CSARFLSGASGYTF. CDR3 DNA sequence: TGCAGTGCTAGATTCCTCTCGGGGGCTTCTGGCTACACCTTC. The chain links TRBV20-1 to TRBJ1-2; possible D gene TRBD1, 6 bases. The ends were cut back, 2 bases at V and 7 bases at J, with 17 bases in the middle. There are 14 residues in the CDR3. Germline V gene lookup returns CDR1 DFQATT and CDR2 SNEGSKA (reference sequence).

Ten or more counts support this clonotype. The gene calls are TRBV6-1 and TRBJ1-5; no firm D call. This CDR3 has 15 residues. The V end lost 6 bases, the J end lost 1 base, and 13 bases lay between the germline ends. CDR1 and CDR2 from the germline V gene are MNHNS and SASEGT. The CDR3 DNA reads as TGTGCCAGCAGCCCTTTCCTCCAAAGCAATCAGCCCCAGCATTTT. Protein: CASSPFLQSNQPQHF.

This clonotype was observed many times. This chain joins TRBV5-8 and TRBJ2-5; 9 bases are a match to TRBD1. This CDR3 has 16 residues. Germline V gene lookup returns CDR1 SGHTS and CDR2 YDEGEE. After removal of 4 bases from V and 0 bases from J, the junction contained 7 bases not matched to a gene. The CDR3 protein is CASSPGTGNYQETQYF. The CDR3 bases are TGTGCCAGCAGCCCCGGGACAGGGAACTACCAAGAGACCCAGTACTTC.

This clonotype has more than one count but fewer than ten. A much larger clone sits a single nucleotide away, making a read error possible. The gene calls are TRBV11-2 and TRBJ2-7, with 13 bases that match TRBD2. Trimming took 5 bases from V and 6 from J; bases not matched to a gene: 10. CDR1 and CDR2 (germline): SGHAT, FQNNGV. The CDR3 length is 16 residues. The CDR3 DNA is TGTGCCAGCAGCCACTGGAGGGGGACTAGCGGGGCCGAGCAGTACTTC. This translates into CASSHWRGTSGAEQYF.

The rearrangement joins TRBV11-2 to TRBJ1-5; 7 nucleotides align to TRBD1. The CDR3 has 14 residues. J gave up 7 bases and V 11 bases, and 14 bases lay outside the gene matches. The germline V gene has CDR1 SGHAT and CDR2 FQNNGV. The CDR3 loop is CAWNLQGLEQPQHF. For the CDR3, the DNA is TGTGCCTGGAATTTACAGGGGTTGGAGCAGCCCCAGCATTTT.

The chain recombines TRBV29-1 with TRBJ2-1; 9 nucleotides align to TRBD2. CDR3 size: 14 residues. V was clipped by 1 base and J by 6 bases; unmatched bases: 4. The germline V gene encodes CDR1 SQVTM and CDR2 ANQGSEA. The CDR3 bases are TGCAGCGTTGAAGTAGCGGGAGCACCCAATGAGCAGTTCTTC. It yields the protein CSVEVAGAPNEQFF.

CDR3: CASSLGGTGSGETQYF. The CDR3 coding sequence is TGTGCCAGCAGCCTCGGGGGGACAGGTAGTGGGGAGACCCAGTACTTC. The chain recombines TRBV7-9 with TRBJ2-5, with TRBD1 as a possible D gene (8 bases). CDR1 and CDR2 from the germline V gene are SEHNR and FQNEAQ (reference sequence). This CDR3 contains 16 residues. Trimming cost V 5 bases and J 5 bases, with 21 bases left between them.

Turning to this clonotype: A much larger clone sits a single nucleotide away, making a read error possible. In nucleotides, the CDR3 is TGTGCCAGCAGTTACTTGGGGCGGACCACTGAAGCTTTCTTT. Amino acid sequence: CASSYLGRTTEAFF. The rearrangement joins TRBV6-5 to TRBJ1-1, with D possibly being TRBD1 (5 bases). The CDR3 consists of 14 residues. V was shortened by 1 base and J by 4 bases, with 10 bases between the two germline ends. From germline, CDR1 is MNHEY and CDR2 SVGAGI.

This clonotype has at least ten counts. The chain carries TRBV5-1 and TRBJ1-1; 7 nucleotides line up with TRBD1. V trimming: 0 bases; J trimming: 1 base; junction bases outside the gene matches: 9. Germline lookup yields CDR1 SGHRS and CDR2 YFSETQ. The CDR3 runs 17 residues. Here the CDR3 DNA reads TGCGCCAGCAGCTTGGAGGTAGGGGGCGGACCGAACACTGAAGCTTTCTTT. This encodes CASSLEVGGGPNTEAFF. Combining the CDR3 with reference TRBV5-1 and TRBJ1-1 gives the whole variable domain KAGVTQTPRYLIKTRGQQVTLSCSPISGHRSVSWYQQTPGQGLQFLFEYFSETQRNKGNFPGRFSGRQFSNSRSEMNVSTLELGDSALYLCASSLEVGGGPNTEAFFGQGTRLTVV.

The chain uses TRBV9 and TRBJ1-3; TRBD1 agrees at 7 bases. The length of the CDR3 is 16 residues. V lost 4 bases, J lost 3 bases, and 10 bases stayed unmatched. Germline V gene data show CDR1 as SGDLS and CDR2 as YYNGEE. The CDR3 reads CASSPGTGEGGNTIYF. In nucleotides, the CDR3 is TGTGCCAGCAGCCCAGGAACAGGGGAAGGTGGAAACACCATATATTTT.

A note on this clonotype: The junction departs from the called germline gene at one end, perhaps through a read error. The chain employs TRBV20-1 and TRBJ1-4, with a tentative D call TRBD1 (5 bases). CDR1 is DFQATT, CDR2 SNEGSKA, per germline (reference sequence). This CDR3 is 16 amino acids long. The CDR3 loop reads CSARGDGGAANEELFF. CDR3 coding DNA: TGCAGTGCTAGAGGGGATGGAGGGGCTGCTAATGAAGAACTGTTTTTT.